This T cell receptor (beta chain) stems from a study of neoadjuvant nivolumab and ipilimumab in lung cancer (dated by TCRdb to the early 2020s). About the investigation overall: Nivolumab was administered intravenously at 3 mg/kg on days 1, 15 and 29, and in the combination arm ipilimumab 1 mg/kg was added on day 1 only. The primary endpoint of the trial was the rate of major pathologic response (MPR) in the intention-to-treat population of each study arm. In the trial, 44 patients with operable NSCLC were treated, of whom 23 were randomized to nivolumab monotherapy and around 20 to nivolumab plus ipilimumab. TCR repertoires were compared between pretherapy (baseline) peripheral blood and tumors resected at surgery after neoadjuvant immune checkpoint blockade. Seven patients had matched pretherapy and resected tumor pairs analyzed, with four treated with nivolumab and three with nivolumab plus ipilimumab. Overall study results and their limits: From pretherapy to surgery, increases in tumor T-cell richness and clonality were observed in three of three dual-therapy tumors but in only two of four nivolumab-treated tumors. Resected tumors had greater TCR richness and clonality than tumor-adjacent uninvolved lung, and increases were observed in more dual-therapy-treated tumors. A small number of samples was subjected to TCR sequencing. TCR richness in pretherapy blood showed a positive correlation with richness in tumors resected after neoadjuvant therapy (Spearman R of about 0.84). There was no significant correlation between TCR clonality and pathologic tumor regression, and just a single major-pathologic-response sample was available for the clonality-regression analysis.

The sample's time point, from its label and the paper: at surgical resection after neoadjuvant nivolumab +/- ipilimumab. The samples were obtained from NEOSTAR, a phase 2 randomized trial that tested neoadjuvant nivolumab or nivolumab plus ipilimumab, followed by surgery, in operable NSCLC. Notes on this clone: Its antigen has not been determined. There are no base qualities to consult, and no much larger clone falls within one base.

For CDR1 and CDR2, the germline V gene lists SNHLY and FYNNEI. The CDR3, cysteine through phenylalanine, is 17 amino acids long. Kept here is only the CDR3 DNA, which spans 51 bases and is read in frame from base 1. Trimming costs V 1 base and J 0 bases, and their ends lie 13 bases apart. Libraries were built with the immunoSEQ multiplex PCR assay. As for the authors' bioinformatics: Richness and clonality were used to summarize the repertoires, and clones that significantly expanded or contracted between pre- and post-therapy samples were identified. TCRdb carries this immuneACCESS record with in-frame sequences only. Its versions omit some clonotypes, under half of them owing to an unresolved V gene in the studies checked, with the rest unexplained. The V and J calls and clone size are taken from that table; D and trimming were inferred from the DNA. For this sample there are around 20,000 clones; 75% to 85% appear just once. The biggest ten clones account for over 6% of the sample.

Specimen: tumor tissue, collected after neoadjuvant nivolumab, alone or with ipilimumab, at or shortly before surgery. Recombination linked TRBV2 to TRBJ2-1, and TRBD2 may be the D gene, going by 5 matching bases. The sequence was obtained from an adult with non-small cell lung cancer. DNA sequence: TGTGCCAGCAGTGAAGTGCGACTACGGGTCTCCTACAATGAGCAGTTCTTC. This codes for CASSEVRLRVSYNEQFF.